These T cell receptor beta chains were read from a single sample in a study of OX40 agonist ivuxolimab in advanced cancers. The repertoire was sequenced with immunoSEQ multiplex PCR; TCRdb's copy has only in-frame clones and lacks some. Here the sample spans about 96,000 clones, 90% being singletons. The sequenced sample was CD4+ or CD8+ T cells sorted from blood, obtained in a trial of the OX40 agonist ivuxolimab. The receptors derive from an adult with an advanced solid tumor such as melanoma, head and neck, liver or kidney cancer. Each CDR3 is given with its conserved first and last residue. The D gene is left open where the match is weak. Where a row states a size, it is once, few, many or the class of an expanded clone; other rows omit it.

d_gene,abundance,j_gene,v_gene,CDR3aa,CDR3nt
TRBD2,once,TRBJ2-7,TRBV10-3,CAISEPRLAGAVEQYF,TGTGCCATCAGTGAGCCTCGACTAGCGGGAGCCGTCGAGCAGTACTTC
-,few,TRBJ1-2,TRBV6-5,CASSYGQAYGYTF,TGTGCCAGCAGTTATGGGCAAGCCTATGGCTACACCTTC
TRBD2,few,TRBJ2-1,TRBV11-3,CASSLSRLAANEQFF,TGTGCCAGCAGCCTATCGAGACTAGCGGCCAATGAGCAGTTCTTC
-,once,TRBJ1-1,TRBV18,CASSPTTRQVGAFF,TGTGCCAGCTCACCAACGACTCGCCAGGTGGGAGCTTTCTTT
TRBD2,-,TRBJ2-3,TRBV14,CASSRLAGVPNFTDTQYF,TGTGCCAGCAGTAGACTAGCGGGAGTGCCGAACTTCACAGATACGCAGTATTTT
-,-,TRBJ2-1,TRBV2,CASRKGAPFYNEQFF,TGTGCCAGCAGGAAAGGAGCCCCGTTCTACAATGAGCAGTTCTTC
-,-,TRBJ2-1,TRBV30,CAWSATVQSSEQFF,TGTGCCTGGAGTGCCACGGTCCAAAGCAGTGAGCAGTTCTTC
TRBD1,few,TRBJ2-3,TRBV27,CASRPGTGVGHTQYF,TGTGCCAGCAGACCCGGGACAGGGGTCGGTCATACGCAGTATTTT
TRBD2,-,TRBJ2-3,TRBV4-2,CASSQGTSRTDTQYF,TGTGCCAGCAGCCAAGGGACTAGCCGCACAGATACGCAGTATTTT
TRBD2,-,TRBJ2-3,TRBV19,CASSEAGGGAPQYF,TGTGCCAGTAGTGAGGCGGGAGGGGGGGCCCCGCAGTATTTT
TRBD1,-,TRBJ2-5,TRBV19,CASSPTGLSQETQYF,TGTGCCAGTAGTCCGACAGGGCTGAGCCAAGAGACCCAGTACTTC
-,-,TRBJ2-1,TRBV5-4,CASSFPGERFFEGNEQFF,TGTGCCAGCAGCTTTCCGGGAGAGAGGTTTTTCGAGGGCAATGAGCAGTTCTTC
-,-,TRBJ2-2,TRBV27,CASSLTADLNTGELFF,TGTGCCAGCAGTTTAACAGCAGACTTGAACACCGGGGAGCTGTTTTTT
-,-,TRBJ2-5,TRBV20-1,CSAPLAETQYF,TGCAGTGCTCCCCTTGCGGAGACCCAGTACTTC
-,once,TRBJ1-2,TRBV4-3,CASSRGQSSGYTF,TGCGCCAGCAGCCGCGGACAGTCTTCCGGCTACACCTTC
TRBD2,-,TRBJ2-7,TRBV7-2,CASSSRDYPYEQYF,TGTGCCAGCAGCTCCCGGGACTACCCTTACGAGCAGTACTTC
-,-,TRBJ1-1,TRBV7-9,CASSLVVSRNTEAFF,TGTGCCAGCAGCTTAGTTGTTTCTCGGAACACTGAAGCTTTCTTT
TRBD2,-,TRBJ2-1,TRBV5-1,CASRAGTSGNNEQFF,TGCGCCAGCAGGGCCGGGACTAGCGGGAACAATGAGCAGTTCTTC
TRBD2,-,TRBJ2-1,TRBV5-1,CASSLLEIGLAGVLLYNEQFF,TGCGCCAGCAGCTTGTTGGAGATCGGACTAGCGGGAGTTTTATTGTACAATGAGCAGTTCTTC
TRBD1,-,TRBJ2-5,TRBV9,CASSVEGTGYGTQYF,TGTGCCAGCAGCGTAGAGGGGACAGGGTACGGGACCCAGTACTTC
-,-,TRBJ1-1,TRBV18,CASSPLPGAGRGNTEAFF,TGTGCCAGCTCACCGCTCCCGGGGGCAGGAAGGGGGAACACTGAAGCTTTCTTT
TRBD1,-,TRBJ2-3,TRBV9,CASSDGDRNTDTQYF,TGTGCCAGCAGCGATGGGGACAGAAACACAGATACGCAGTATTTT
-,-,TRBJ1-2,TRBV30,CAWSKGTYYGYTF,TGTGCCTGGAGTAAGGGAACTTACTATGGCTACACCTTC
-,-,TRBJ2-2,TRBV4-3,CASSQSPRLGTGELFF,TGCGCCAGCAGCCAGAGCCCCCGATTGGGGACCGGGGAGCTGTTTTTT
TRBD2,-,TRBJ2-5,TRBV14,CASSPGLAGGRGTQYF,TGTGCCAGCAGCCCGGGACTAGCGGGCGGGCGGGGGACCCAGTACTTC
-,-,TRBJ1-1,TRBV7-2,CASSSSFTPNTEAFF,TGTGCCAGCAGCTCCTCGTTTACCCCGAACACTGAAGCTTTCTTT
TRBD2,-,TRBJ2-5,TRBV11-3,CASSPTSGLQETQYF,TGTGCCAGCAGCCCGACTAGCGGGCTTCAAGAGACCCAGTACTTC
TRBD2,-,TRBJ2-3,TRBV5-6,CASSLDISGSVGDTQYF,TGTGCCAGCAGCTTGGATATTAGCGGGAGTGTTGGGGATACGCAGTATTTT
TRBD1,-,TRBJ2-1,TRBV5-4,CASSLPSTATGANEQFF,TGTGCCAGCAGCTTGCCGAGCACCGCTACAGGGGCCAATGAGCAGTTCTTC
-,-,TRBJ2-5,TRBV30,CAWKGLETQYF,TGTGCCTGGAAGGGGCTGGAGACCCAGTACTTC
-,-,TRBJ2-5,TRBV7-9,CASGGWETQYF,TGTGCCAGTGGCGGGTGGGAGACCCAGTACTTC
TRBD1,-,TRBJ1-5,TRBV5-4,CASSFAGGHYEPQHF,TGTGCCAGCAGCTTCGCAGGGGGGCACTACGAGCCCCAGCATTTT
TRBD2,-,TRBJ2-2,TRBV6-1,CASSEEGLAGGELFF,TGTGCCAGCAGTGAAGAGGGACTAGCTGGCGGGGAGCTGTTTTTT
TRBD1,-,TRBJ1-2,TRBV5-1,CASSWGQGRGGYTF,TGCGCCAGCAGCTGGGGACAGGGGCGGGGTGGCTACACCTTC
-,-,TRBJ1-5,TRBV19,CASSIGGHEGSTQHF,TGTGCCAGTAGTATAGGAGGGCACGAGGGTTCGACCCAGCATTTT
TRBD1,-,TRBJ1-3,TRBV30,CAWSQGTGFSGNTIYF,TGTGCCTGGAGTCAAGGGACAGGATTCTCTGGAAACACCATATATTTT
TRBD2,-,TRBJ2-2,TRBV5-1,CASSLGLAGAGNTGELFF,TGCGCCAGCAGCTTGGGTCTAGCGGGCGCCGGGAACACCGGGGAGCTGTTTTTT
TRBD2,-,TRBJ2-2,TRBV4-3,CASSQEREGLYLNTGELFF,TGCGCCAGCAGCCAAGAGCGGGAGGGGTTATATCTCAACACCGGGGAGCTGTTTTTT
-,-,TRBJ2-6,TRBV6-1,CASSDRRGGANVLTF,TGTGCCAGCAGTGACCGGCGAGGAGGGGCCAACGTCCTGACTTTC
TRBD1,-,TRBJ2-7,TRBV7-3,CASSSDRGYEQYF,TGTGCCAGCAGCTCGGACAGGGGGTACGAGCAGTACTTC
-,-,TRBJ1-1,TRBV28,CASTAHTGIFMNTEAFF,TGTGCCAGCACCGCCCATACAGGAATCTTCATGAACACTGAAGCTTTCTTT
-,-,TRBJ2-7,TRBV19,CASSIRWGVYEQYF,TGTGCCAGTAGTATTCGGTGGGGGGTCTACGAGCAGTACTTC
TRBD1,once,TRBJ1-4,TRBV15,CATSRQMGGQIINNEKLFF,TGTGCCACCAGCAGACAGATGGGGGGACAGATTATTAATAATGAAAAACTGTTTTTT
TRBD1,few,TRBJ2-2,TRBV7-6,CASSHRGVTGELFF,TGTGCCAGCAGCCACAGGGGGGTGACCGGGGAGCTGTTTTTT
TRBD2,-,TRBJ2-1,TRBV11-2,CASSFRGLASNEQFF,TGTGCCAGCAGCTTCCGGGGACTAGCGTCCAATGAGCAGTTCTTC
TRBD1,-,TRBJ1-1,TRBV7-9,CASSQGQDLEAFF,TGTGCCAGCAGCCAGGGACAGGATCTTGAAGCTTTCTTT
-,-,TRBJ2-3,TRBV5-4,CASSSKLVSTDTQYF,TGTGCCAGCAGCTCTAAACTAGTCTCCACAGATACGCAGTATTTT
-,-,TRBJ2-7,TRBV5-6,CASSPVGRVGDEQYF,TGTGCCAGCAGCCCCGTTGGCAGGGTGGGAGACGAGCAGTACTTC
TRBD2,-,TRBJ2-7,TRBV30,CAWSHGGGSSYEQYF,TGTGCCTGGAGCCACGGGGGGGGTAGCTCCTACGAGCAGTACTTC
-,once,TRBJ2-1,TRBV18,CASSSGQPDTYNEQFF,TGTGCCAGCTCATCCGGACAGCCCGACACCTACAATGAGCAGTTCTTC
-,-,TRBJ1-2,TRBV19,CASSIPLDFYGYTF,TGTGCCAGTAGTATACCCTTGGACTTCTATGGCTACACCTTC
TRBD2,-,TRBJ2-3,TRBV9,CASSEQGTSGYSTDTQYF,TGTGCCAGCAGCGAGCAGGGCACTAGCGGGTATAGCACAGATACGCAGTATTTT
-,once,TRBJ1-3,TRBV19,CASSMGFLDGNTIYF,TGTGCCAGTAGTATGGGGTTCTTGGATGGAAACACCATATATTTT
TRBD2,-,TRBJ2-1,TRBV7-2,CASSLVLVAGGGNEQFF,TGTGCCAGCAGCTTAGTTTTGGTAGCGGGAGGAGGCAATGAGCAGTTCTTC
-,once,TRBJ1-5,TRBV21-1,CASSKDSRLNQPQHF,TGTGCCAGCAGCAAAGATTCGAGGCTTAATCAGCCCCAGCATTTT
TRBD1,-,TRBJ2-3,TRBV15,CATSRGGGTGGYTDTQYF,TGTGCCACCAGCAGAGGAGGGGGGACAGGGGGTTACACAGATACGCAGTATTTT
TRBD2,-,TRBJ2-3,TRBV7-9,CASSLGAGGGRSYTDTQYF,TGTGCCAGCAGCTTAGGGGCCGGCGGGGGGCGAAGTTACACAGATACGCAGTATTTT
-,-,TRBJ1-2,TRBV27,CASSPAPRDGVYTF,TGTGCCAGCAGTCCCGCCCCCCGCGACGGGGTCTACACCTTC
-,few,TRBJ2-7,TRBV7-2,CASSPGTRSSYEQYF,TGTGCCAGCAGCCCCGGGACACGGAGCTCCTACGAGCAGTACTTC
-,-,TRBJ2-3,TRBV9,CASSVLATYTDTQYF,TGTGCCAGCAGCGTACTGGCGACCTACACAGATACGCAGTATTTT